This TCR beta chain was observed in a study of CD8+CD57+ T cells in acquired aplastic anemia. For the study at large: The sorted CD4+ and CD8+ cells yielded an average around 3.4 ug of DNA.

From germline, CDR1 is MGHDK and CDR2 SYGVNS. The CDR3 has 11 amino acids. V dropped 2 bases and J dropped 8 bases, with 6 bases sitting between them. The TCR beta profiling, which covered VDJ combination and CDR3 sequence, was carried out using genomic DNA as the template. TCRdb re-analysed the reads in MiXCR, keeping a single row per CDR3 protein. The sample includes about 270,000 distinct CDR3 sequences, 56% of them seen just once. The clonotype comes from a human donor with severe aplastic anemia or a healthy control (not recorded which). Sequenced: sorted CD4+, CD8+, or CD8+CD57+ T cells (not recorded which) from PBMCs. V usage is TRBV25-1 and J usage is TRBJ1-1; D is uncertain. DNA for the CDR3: TGTGCCAGCAGTGAAAACAGCGAAGCTTTCTTT. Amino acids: CASSENSEAFF.